Listed here are 9 T cell receptor beta chains from one sample, sequenced in a study of shared clonotypes between healthy human individuals. CD45RO-negative, CCR7-positively selected cells formed the naive CD8 fraction, excluding terminally differentiated effector memory CD45RA+ cells. Assay: immunoSEQ multiplex PCR; the TCRdb copy retains only in-frame clones and omits some. Among around 2,000,000 clones listed, roughly 94% were seen once. Sequenced sample: naive CD8+ T cells sorted from blood. These receptors originate from a man younger than 35 in good health.

The V gene is TRBV9, the J gene TRBJ1-3, with D uncertain. Germline lookup yields CDR1 SGDLS and CDR2 YYNGEE. V lost 3 bases, J lost 8 bases, and 21 bases lay in between. This CDR3 region has 16 residues. This CDR3 is CASSAVSKPSVDTIYF. CDR3 sequence (DNA): TGTGCCAGCAGCGCCGTTTCAAAACCCTCCGTTGACACCATATATTTT. Supplemented by reference TRBV9 and TRBJ1-3, the full variable domain reads DSGVTQTPKHLITATGQRVTLRCSPRSGDLSVYWYQQSLDQGLQFLIQYYNGEERAKGNILERFSAQQFPDLHSELNLSSLELGDSALYFCASSAVSKPSVDTIYFGEGSWLTVV.

This chain joins TRBV5-1 and TRBJ2-3; D is perhaps TRBD1 (5 bases). Trimming stripped 4 bases from V and 3 bases from J, with 18 bases between. The CDR3 extends over 16 amino acids. The germline V gene has CDR1 SGHRS and CDR2 YFSETQ. As DNA, the CDR3 is TGCGCCAGCAGCCTGCCAGAGACAGAGGCTACAGATACGCAGTATTTT. Residues: CASSLPETEATDTQYF.

The V and J genes are TRBV5-6 and TRBJ2-3; D uncertain. The V gene's germline CDR1 is SGHDT and CDR2 YYEEEE. The V gene lost 0 bases and the J gene lost 2 bases, with 7 bases spanning the gap. The CDR3 is made up of 14 amino acids. The CDR3 coding sequence is TGTGCCAGCAGCTTGGACTTACACACAGATACGCAGTATTTT. Amino acid sequence: CASSLDLHTDTQYF.

On this clone itself: This CDR3 is also generated by other DNA sequences in the sample. The chain employs TRBV9 and TRBJ2-2; D may correspond to TRBD1 or TRBD2 (6 bases each). Per the germline V gene, CDR1 is SGDLS and CDR2 is YYNGEE. Trimming shortened V by 0 bases and J by 4 bases, and 13 bases separated the two germline ends. CDR3 length: 16 residues. The CDR3, as DNA: TGTGCCAGCAGCGTAGTGGGGGGCCCAGGCACCGGGGAGCTGTTTTTT. Its protein is CASSVVGGPGTGELFF.

The chain has TRBV11-2 and TRBJ2-7, with 11 bases lining up with TRBD1. The V segment lost 4 bases and the J segment 3 bases; nucleotides outside the gene matches: 5. This CDR3 has 15 amino acids. In germline, CDR1 is SGHAT, CDR2 FQNNGV. This CDR3 reads CASSSWTGGLYEQYF. Written as DNA, the CDR3 is TGTGCCAGCAGCTCGTGGACAGGGGGCCTCTACGAGCAGTACTTC.

The chain joins TRBV10-1 to TRBJ2-1, with 8 positions matching TRBD2. The CDR3 has 16 residues. CDR1 and CDR2 from the germline V gene are WNHNN and SYGVQD (reference sequence). The ends lost 2 bases at V and 4 bases at J; junction bases unmatched: 7. The CDR3 DNA follows: TGCGCCAGCAGTGAGACGGTGCCTAGCGGGTACAATGAGCAGTTCTTC. Protein: CASSETVPSGYNEQFF.

The chain has TRBV4-1 and TRBJ2-3; the match to TRBD2 covers 12 bases. V was pared by 4 bases and J by 4 bases, with 3 bases of the junction left unmatched. CDR3 length: 15 residues. Per the germline V gene, CDR1 is MGHRA and CDR2 is YSYEKL. DNA for the CDR3: TGCGCCAGCAGCCCGCGGACTAGCGGGGCAGATACGCAGTATTTT. Its translation is CASSPRTSGADTQYF.

This rearrangement joins TRBV25-1 to TRBJ1-2; 7 positions agree with TRBD1. Germline assignment: CDR1 MGHDK and CDR2 SYGVNS. The J segment lost 8 bases and the V segment lost 4 bases, leaving 10 bases of the junction unmatched. The CDR3 consists of 14 residues. The CDR3 region is CASSGTGFVSGYTF. The CDR3 nucleotides read TGTGCCAGCAGTGGGACAGGCTTCGTCTCGGGCTACACCTTC.

The table lists this clone with a count of one. Other DNA sequences from this sample encode an identical CDR3 as well. This sequence joins TRBV5-6 and TRBJ1-4; D uncertain. There are 11 residues in the CDR3. From germline, CDR1 is SGHDT and CDR2 YYEEEE. The ends were cut back, 5 bases at V and 7 bases at J, with 6 bases in the middle. The CDR3 loop reads CASSYGEKLFF. The CDR3 region has the DNA TGTGCCAGCAGTTATGGTGAAAAACTGTTTTTT.